These T cell receptor beta chains were read from a single sample in a study of T cells after yellow fever vaccination. TCRdb re-called the 5' RACE reads through MiXCR, storing one row per CDR3 protein. The data hold 500,000 to 650,000 distinct CDR3 sequences, with around a sixth observed a single time. This sample comprised PBMCs, obtained 5 days after the first yellow fever vaccination. The receptors derive from a man aged 18 to 29 who received the YFV17D yellow fever vaccine. The CDR3 runs from the conserved cysteine through the conserved F or W. A D gene is named only where the DNA matches it firmly. A row's size may be missing; if present it is once, few, many or a size class.

.,TRBV12-3/TRBV12-4,.,TRBJ1-4,CASRPTGGEKLFF,TGTGCCAGCAGGCCTACTGGGGGTGAAAAACTGTTTTTT
few,TRBV29-1,.,TRBJ1-2,CSVGGDGYTF,TGCAGCGTTGGGGGAGATGGCTACACCTTC
few,TRBV4-3,TRBD1,TRBJ1-6,CASSQETGLNSPLHF,TGCGCCAGCAGCCAAGAGACAGGGCTAAATTCACCCCTCCACTTT
.,TRBV30,.,TRBJ2-2,CAWRVSNTGELFF,TGTGCCTGGAGGGTTTCGAACACCGGGGAGCTGTTTTTT
few,TRBV6-5,TRBD1,TRBJ1-1,CASSYSRQGDTEAFF,TGTGCCAGCAGTTACTCGAGACAGGGGGACACTGAAGCTTTCTTT
few,TRBV7-9,.,TRBJ2-7,CASSILSSYEQYF,TGTGCCAGCAGCATACTTAGCTCCTACGAGCAGTACTTC
few,TRBV6-2/TRBV6-3,.,TRBJ2-1,CASSYLSGGREQFF,TGTGCCAGCAGTTACCTGTCCGGGGGCCGGGAGCAGTTCTTC
.,TRBV6-2/TRBV6-3,.,TRBJ1-1,CASSYSAGVPEAFF,TGTGCCAGCAGTTACTCAGCAGGGGTCCCTGAAGCTTTCTTT
.,TRBV7-2,TRBD1,TRBJ1-2,CASSSHRGESYGYTF,TGTGCCAGCAGCTCCCACAGGGGGGAGAGCTATGGCTACACCTTC
.,TRBV7-9,.,TRBJ2-1,CASSLIPGGWQFF,TGTGCCAGCAGCTTAATTCCCGGAGGTTGGCAGTTCTTC
few,TRBV5-1,.,TRBJ1-2,CASSRTGMDGYTF,TGCGCCAGCTCAAGAACAGGGATGGATGGCTACACCTTC
.,TRBV5-1,.,TRBJ2-3,CASSPAGGQNADTQYF,TGCGCCAGCAGCCCGGCTGGGGGGCAAAACGCAGATACGCAGTATTTT
few,TRBV9,TRBD2,TRBJ2-5,CASSVGLAGTQYF,TGTGCCAGCAGCGTAGGACTAGCGGGGACCCAGTACTTC
few,TRBV11-2,TRBD1,TRBJ2-3,CASSSGRDRGTDTQYF,TGTGCCAGCAGCTCGGGCCGGGACAGGGGGACAGATACGCAGTATTTT
.,TRBV18,.,TRBJ1-4,CASSPAGLLGEKLFF,TGTGCCAGCTCACCAGCCGGGCTGCTTGGTGAAAAACTGTTTTTT
many,TRBV5-1,.,TRBJ2-5,CASSTGVQETQYF,TGCGCCAGCAGCACGGGGGTCCAAGAGACCCAGTACTTC
.,TRBV9,.,TRBJ1-4,CASSSVGGSSEKLFF,TGTGCCAGCAGCTCAGTCGGGGGGAGTAGTGAAAAACTGTTTTTT
.,TRBV6-1,TRBD1,TRBJ2-1,CASRVERQGYNEQFF,TGTGCCAGCAGGGTGGAGCGACAGGGCTACAATGAGCAGTTCTTC
.,TRBV5-1,.,TRBJ2-5,CASSFNRETQYF,TGCGCCAGCAGCTTCAACAGAGAGACCCAGTACTTC
.,TRBV28,TRBD1,TRBJ2-3,CASSRPGTGGAGTDTQYF,TGTGCCAGCAGCCGCCCTGGGACAGGGGGCGCGGGCACAGATACGCAGTATTTT
.,TRBV4-1,TRBD1,TRBJ2-7,CASSPNRGQYEQYF,TGCGCCAGCAGCCCAAACAGGGGGCAGTACGAGCAGTACTTC
many,TRBV6-1,TRBD2,TRBJ2-3,CASSTGTSGYTQYF,TGTGCCAGCAGCACCGGGACTAGCGGGTATACGCAGTATTTT
.,TRBV29-1,TRBD2,TRBJ2-7,CSVEDGGEQYF,TGCAGCGTTGAGGACGGGGGGGAGCAGTACTTC
.,TRBV7-9,.,TRBJ2-7,CASLPGGGWVSYEQYF,TGTGCCAGCCTACCAGGAGGGGGCTGGGTATCCTACGAGCAGTACTTC
.,TRBV20-1,.,TRBJ1-1,CRAGTEAFF,TGCAGAGCCGGGACTGAAGCTTTCTTT
.,TRBV29-1,.,TRBJ1-2,CSVAPRAYGYTF,TGCAGCGTTGCCCCCAGGGCCTATGGCTACACCTTC
.,TRBV7-3,.,TRBJ1-2,CASSPKPQAGGGYTF,TGTGCCAGCAGCCCGAAACCACAGGCCGGAGGGGGCTACACCTTC
.,TRBV11-2,.,TRBJ2-5,CASSLGVGFQETQYF,TGTGCCAGCAGCTTAGGGGTGGGGTTCCAAGAGACCCAGTACTTC
.,TRBV7-8,TRBD1,TRBJ1-3,CASSLAHTGTGSGNTIYF,TGTGCCAGCAGCTTAGCTCATACCGGGACAGGCTCTGGAAACACCATATATTTT
few,TRBV5-6,.,TRBJ2-1,CASSVSGTAYNEQFF,TGTGCCAGCAGCGTATCCGGGACGGCATACAATGAGCAGTTCTTC
many,TRBV28,TRBD2,TRBJ2-1,CASSPAGGYNEQFF,TGTGCCAGCAGCCCAGCGGGGGGATACAATGAGCAGTTCTTC
few,TRBV7-9,.,TRBJ1-1,CASRALLAMNTEAFF,TGTGCCAGCAGAGCCCTTTTGGCAATGAACACTGAAGCTTTCTTT
few,TRBV12-3/TRBV12-4,TRBD1,TRBJ2-5,CASSDRGRGPVETQYF,TGTGCCAGCAGTGACAGGGGGAGGGGTCCAGTGGAGACCCAGTACTTC
.,TRBV7-8,.,TRBJ2-1,CATEVWRAQNKRKFF,TGTGCCACGGAGGTCTGGCGGGCGCAAAATAAAAGGAAGTTCTTC
.,TRBV19,TRBD1,TRBJ1-6,CASGIRSGQGLSPLHF,TGTGCCAGTGGAATACGAAGCGGACAGGGGCTTTCACCCCTCCACTTT
few,TRBV6-5,.,TRBJ2-2,CASSYSGAPGELFF,TGTGCCAGCAGTTACTCTGGGGCCCCCGGGGAGCTGTTTTTT
.,TRBV5-1,.,TRBJ1-1,CASTGPGDTEAFF,TGCGCCAGCACTGGACCGGGGGACACTGAAGCTTTCTTT
few,TRBV12-5,.,TRBJ2-7,CASGLGDYEQYF,TGTGCTAGTGGTCTAGGGGACTACGAGCAGTACTTC
.,TRBV3-1,TRBD1,TRBJ2-5,CACRHLGQGQETQYF,TGTGCCTGCCGCCATCTCGGACAGGGTCAAGAGACCCAGTACTTC
few,TRBV29-1,TRBD2,TRBJ2-3,CSVRAGGPDTQYF,TGCAGCGTAAGGGCGGGGGGGCCAGATACGCAGTATTTT
.,TRBV20-1,.,TRBJ1-1,CSAFDPSAEAFF,TGCAGTGCTTTCGACCCAAGCGCTGAAGCTTTCTTT
.,TRBV7-3,.,TRBJ2-2,CASSLSPGTNTGELFF,TGTGCCAGCAGCTTATCTCCGGGTACGAACACCGGGGAGCTGTTTTTT
.,TRBV29-1,TRBD1,TRBJ1-1,CSVQGQGSNTEAFF,TGCAGCGTTCAGGGACAGGGCTCGAACACTGAAGCTTTCTTT
few,TRBV2,.,TRBJ1-1,CASTILMNTEAFF,TGTGCCAGCACAATCTTAATGAACACTGAAGCTTTCTTT
.,TRBV20-1,.,TRBJ1-5,CSASPPGLASQPQHF,TGCAGTGCTAGCCCCCCAGGTCTTGCCAGTCAGCCCCAGCATTTT
.,TRBV4-1,.,TRBJ1-5,CASSQEAVGQPQHF,TGCGCCAGCAGCCAAGAGGCAGTAGGGCAGCCCCAGCATTTT
.,TRBV4-2,TRBD2,TRBJ2-5,CASSHNSGGVKETQYF,TGTGCCAGCAGCCATAATAGCGGGGGTGTCAAAGAGACCCAGTACTTC
few,TRBV5-1,.,TRBJ2-4,CASSSSVQGIQYF,TGCGCCAGCAGCTCCTCTGTCCAGGGCATTCAGTACTTC
.,TRBV6-1,.,TRBJ1-4,CASSPQAGGEKLFF,TGTGCCAGCAGCCCCCAAGCAGGCGGGGAAAAACTGTTTTTT
.,TRBV6-1,.,TRBJ2-7,CASTVPRDGSYEQYF,TGTGCCAGCACTGTGCCCCGGGACGGCTCCTACGAGCAGTACTTC
many,TRBV5-4,TRBD2,TRBJ2-1,CASSRPSGGAYNEQFF,TGTGCCAGCAGCCGACCTAGCGGGGGGGCCTACAATGAGCAGTTCTTC
few,TRBV7-9,.,TRBJ2-3,CASSPESTDTQYF,TGTGCCAGCAGCCCTGAAAGCACAGATACGCAGTATTTT
few,TRBV9,.,TRBJ1-2,CASSVGNYGYTF,TGTGCCAGCAGCGTCGGGAACTATGGCTACACCTTC
few,TRBV9,TRBD2,TRBJ2-1,CASSVGTSGPNEQFF,TGTGCCAGCAGCGTCGGGACTAGCGGCCCCAATGAGCAGTTCTTC
few,TRBV7-2,TRBD2,TRBJ2-3,CASSRGERSTFTDTQYF,TGTGCCAGCAGCCGGGGGGAGCGGAGCACTTTCACAGATACGCAGTATTTT
few,TRBV18,.,TRBJ2-7,CASSTGTYSEQYF,TGTGCCAGCTCAACCGGGACGTACTCCGAGCAGTACTTC
few,TRBV5-5,.,TRBJ1-4,CASSLSARITNEKLFF,TGTGCCAGCAGCTTGAGTGCCCGAATAACTAATGAAAAACTGTTTTTT
.,TRBV7-2,TRBD1,TRBJ2-5,CASSYQGGAETQYF,TGTGCCAGCAGCTATCAAGGGGGCGCAGAGACCCAGTACTTC